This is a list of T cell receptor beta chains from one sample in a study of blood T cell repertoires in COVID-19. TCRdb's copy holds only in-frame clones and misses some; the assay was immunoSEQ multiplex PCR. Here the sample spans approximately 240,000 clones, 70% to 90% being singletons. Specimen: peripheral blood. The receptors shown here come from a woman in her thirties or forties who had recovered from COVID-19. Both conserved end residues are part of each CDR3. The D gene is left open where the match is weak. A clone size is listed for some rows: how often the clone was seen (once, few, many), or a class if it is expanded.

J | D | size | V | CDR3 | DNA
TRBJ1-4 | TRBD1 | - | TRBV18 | CASSPRSSGQGSKNEKLFF | TGTGCCAGCTCACCACGCTCTTCCGGACAGGGCTCTAAAAATGAAAAACTGTTTTTT
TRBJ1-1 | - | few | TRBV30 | CAWSEETPGWEAFF | TGTGCCTGGAGTGAAGAGACCCCCGGGTGGGAAGCTTTCTTT
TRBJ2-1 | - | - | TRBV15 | CATSRDGRGNYNEQFF | TGTGCCACCAGCAGAGATGGGCGGGGTAACTACAATGAGCAGTTCTTC
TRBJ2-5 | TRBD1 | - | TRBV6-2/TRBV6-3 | CASSNRGKYQETQYF | TGTGCCAGCAGCAACAGGGGGAAGTACCAAGAGACCCAGTACTTC
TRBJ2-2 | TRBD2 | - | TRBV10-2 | CASHGAGGRGTGELFF | TGCGCCTCACACGGAGCGGGGGGGCGGGGCACCGGGGAGCTGTTTTTT
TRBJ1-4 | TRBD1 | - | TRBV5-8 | CASSPTGATNEKLFF | TGTGCCAGCAGCCCGACAGGGGCAACTAATGAAAAACTGTTTTTT
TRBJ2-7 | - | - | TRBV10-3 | CAISPGMVYEQYF | TGTGCCATCAGTCCAGGGATGGTCTACGAGCAGTACTTC
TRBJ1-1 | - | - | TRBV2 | CASTDHTGFGAFF | TGTGCCAGCACCGATCACACAGGGTTCGGAGCTTTCTTT
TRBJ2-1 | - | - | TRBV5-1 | CASSGGKVNEQFF | TGCGCCAGCAGCGGAGGAAAAGTGAATGAGCAGTTCTTC
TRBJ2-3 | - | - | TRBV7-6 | CASSLVAGPTDTQYF | TGTGCCAGCAGCTTAGTCGCGGGACCAACAGATACGCAGTATTTT
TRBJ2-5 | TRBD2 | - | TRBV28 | CATTREGETQYF | TGTGCCACCACCAGGGAGGGAGAGACCCAGTACTTC
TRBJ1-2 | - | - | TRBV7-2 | CASSPGHTNYGYTF | TGTGCCAGCAGCCCGGGACATACTAACTATGGCTACACCTTC
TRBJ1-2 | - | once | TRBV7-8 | CASSPRDNGDGYTF | TGTGCCAGCAGCCCCAGGGACAACGGGGATGGCTACACCTTC
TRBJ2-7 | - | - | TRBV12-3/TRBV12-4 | CASSQVSYEQYF | TGTGCCAGCAGCCAAGTGAGCTACGAGCAGTACTTC
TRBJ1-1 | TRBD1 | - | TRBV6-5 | CASSKQGANTEAFF | TGTGCCAGCAGCAAACAGGGGGCGAACACTGAAGCTTTCTTT
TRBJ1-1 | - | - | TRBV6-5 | CASSLADRIKAFF | TGTGCCAGCAGTTTGGCAGACAGAATAAAAGCTTTCTTT
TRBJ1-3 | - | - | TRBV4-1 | CASSHQATGSHSGNTIYF | TGCGCCAGCAGCCATCAAGCTACCGGGTCCCACTCTGGAAACACCATATATTTT
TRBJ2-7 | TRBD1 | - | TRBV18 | CASSSGTDYEQYF | TGTGCCAGCTCATCCGGGACAGACTACGAGCAGTACTTC
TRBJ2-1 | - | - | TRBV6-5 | CASSQGVGSYNEQFF | TGTGCCAGCAGCCAGGGCGTAGGCTCCTACAATGAGCAGTTCTTC
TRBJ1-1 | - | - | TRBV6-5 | CASVMNTEAFF | TGTGCCAGCGTAATGAACACTGAAGCTTTCTTT
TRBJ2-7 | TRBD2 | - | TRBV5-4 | CASSFLAGAKIYEQYF | TGTGCCAGCAGCTTCTTAGCGGGAGCAAAGATATACGAGCAGTACTTC
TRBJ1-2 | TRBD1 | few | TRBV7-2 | CASSHSPDRGRFYGYTF | TGTGCCAGCAGCCATAGCCCCGACAGGGGGCGTTTTTATGGCTACACCTTC
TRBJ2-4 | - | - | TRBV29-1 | CSVGAIAKNIQYF | TGCAGCGTTGGTGCGATAGCCAAAAACATTCAGTACTTC
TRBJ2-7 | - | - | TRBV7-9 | CASSLYFYEQYF | TGTGCCAGCAGCCTCTACTTTTACGAGCAGTACTTC
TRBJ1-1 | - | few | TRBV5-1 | CASSLALGGSGFNTEAFF | TGCGCCAGCAGCTTGGCCCTGGGGGGTAGCGGGTTCAACACTGAAGCTTTCTTT
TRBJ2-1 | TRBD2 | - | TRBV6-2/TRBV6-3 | CASSYSTPGLAGVGLNEQFF | TGTGCCAGCAGTTACTCGACCCCGGGACTAGCGGGAGTAGGCCTCAATGAGCAGTTCTTC
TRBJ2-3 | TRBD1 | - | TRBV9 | CASGREGTGGADTQYF | TGTGCCTCAGGAAGGGAGGGGACAGGGGGCGCAGATACGCAGTATTTT
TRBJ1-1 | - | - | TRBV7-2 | CASSFMPTPDRSEAFF | TGTGCCAGCAGCTTCATGCCAACACCAGACAGGTCTGAAGCTTTCTTT
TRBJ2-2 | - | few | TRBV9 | CASSAPRSQGTGELFF | TGTGCCAGCAGCGCCCCCAGAAGCCAGGGAACCGGGGAGCTGTTTTTT
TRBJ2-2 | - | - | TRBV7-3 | CASSKLTGELFF | TGTGCCAGCAGCAAGCTCACCGGGGAGCTGTTTTTT
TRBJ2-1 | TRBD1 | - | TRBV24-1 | CATSGRGPYNEQFF | TGTGCCACCAGTGGCAGGGGGCCTTACAATGAGCAGTTCTTC
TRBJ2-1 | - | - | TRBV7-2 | CASKGKVNEQFF | TGTGCCAGCAAGGGGAAGGTGAATGAGCAGTTCTTC
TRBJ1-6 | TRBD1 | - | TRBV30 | CAWSGDRVNSPLHF | TGTGCCTGGAGCGGTGACAGGGTGAATTCACCCCTCCACTTT
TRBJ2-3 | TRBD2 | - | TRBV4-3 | CASSQETSGAMGDTQYF | TGCGCCAGCAGCCAAGAAACTAGCGGGGCTATGGGTGATACGCAGTATTTT
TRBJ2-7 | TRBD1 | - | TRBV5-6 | CASSQDRGYEQYF | TGTGCCAGCAGCCAAGACAGGGGCTACGAGCAGTACTTC
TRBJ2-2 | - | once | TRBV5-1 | CASRPMTSFDTGELFF | TGCGCCAGCAGGCCGATGACTAGTTTTGACACCGGGGAGCTGTTTTTT
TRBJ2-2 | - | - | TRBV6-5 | CASSYGLARNTGELFF | TGTGCCAGCAGTTACGGGCTAGCGCGGAACACCGGGGAGCTGTTTTTT
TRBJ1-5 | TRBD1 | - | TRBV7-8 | CASSLGDRSQPQHF | TGTGCCAGCAGCTTAGGGGACAGAAGTCAGCCCCAGCATTTT
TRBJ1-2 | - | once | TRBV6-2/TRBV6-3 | CASSYSRSAGANYGYTF | TGTGCCAGCAGTTACTCGAGATCCGCCGGAGCTAACTATGGCTACACCTTC
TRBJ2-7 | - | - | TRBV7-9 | CASNGWRKDEQYF | TGTGCCAGCAATGGCTGGAGGAAGGACGAGCAGTACTTC
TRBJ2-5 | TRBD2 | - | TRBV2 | CASRPTSGGAEQETQYF | TGTGCCAGCAGACCGACTAGCGGGGGGGCGGAACAAGAGACCCAGTACTTC
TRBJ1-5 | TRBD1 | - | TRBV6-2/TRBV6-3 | CASSGQGRNQPQHF | TGTGCCAGCAGCGGACAGGGGCGCAATCAGCCCCAGCATTTT
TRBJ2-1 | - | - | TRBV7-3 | CASSLIGDRPYNEQFF | TGTGCCAGCAGCTTAATTGGAGACAGACCATACAATGAGCAGTTCTTC
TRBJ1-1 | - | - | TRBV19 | CASSMSVNTEAFF | TGTGCCAGTAGTATGAGTGTTAACACTGAAGCTTTCTTT
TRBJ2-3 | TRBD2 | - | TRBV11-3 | CASSSSAGRYTDTQYF | TGTGCCAGCAGTTCTTCAGCGGGGAGGTACACAGATACGCAGTATTTT
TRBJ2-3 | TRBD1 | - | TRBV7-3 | CASSLYAGTGFKDTQYF | TGTGCCAGCAGCCTGTATGCCGGGACAGGGTTCAAAGATACGCAGTATTTT
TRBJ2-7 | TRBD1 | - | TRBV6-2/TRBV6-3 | CASSTDRVGEQYF | TGTGCCAGCAGTACCGACAGGGTTGGCGAGCAGTACTTC
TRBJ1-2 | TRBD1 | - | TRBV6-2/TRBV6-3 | CASSYSGQGDYGYTF | TGTGCCAGCAGTTACTCGGGACAGGGGGACTATGGCTACACCTTC
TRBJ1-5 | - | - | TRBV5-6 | CASSLRTAGNSQPQHF | TGTGCCAGCAGCTTACGTACGGCAGGCAATTCTCAGCCCCAGCATTTT
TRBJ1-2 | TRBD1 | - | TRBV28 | CASRPRGRWDYGYTF | TGTGCCAGCAGGCCCAGGGGGCGCTGGGACTATGGCTACACCTTC